The clone carrying this TCR beta chain was detected ten times or more. Its cognate antigen is unknown. Semi-nested PCR with Nested Universal Primer A followed constant-region reverse priming of full-length variable regions. One entry per CDR3 protein, called by TCRdb with MiXCR from the 5' RACE reads. This table holds tens of thousands of distinct CDR3 sequences, less than 25% found once. Cells sorted as Tregs were CD4+, CD25+ and CD127-/low. V was pared by 2 bases and J by 2 bases, with 7 bases of the junction left unmatched. The CDR3 has 16 residues. Germline-derived CDR1 and CDR2 are MGHRA and YSYEKL. General study results and limits: Tumor Treg TCRs overlapped most with tumor naive CD4+ cells. Tumor memory CD4+ T cell TCR gene usage was found to cluster with blood and lymph node memory CD4+ cells and with lymph node naive CD4+ cells.

The rearrangement links TRBV4-1 to TRBJ2-7; 9 nucleotides line up with TRBD2. Sample: Tregs sorted from blood. The TCR originated in a female donor with breast cancer. CDR3 nucleotide sequence: TGCGCCAGCAGCCAATCACCTAGCGGGATAACCTACGAGCAGTACTTC. Translating gives CASSQSPSGITYEQYF.